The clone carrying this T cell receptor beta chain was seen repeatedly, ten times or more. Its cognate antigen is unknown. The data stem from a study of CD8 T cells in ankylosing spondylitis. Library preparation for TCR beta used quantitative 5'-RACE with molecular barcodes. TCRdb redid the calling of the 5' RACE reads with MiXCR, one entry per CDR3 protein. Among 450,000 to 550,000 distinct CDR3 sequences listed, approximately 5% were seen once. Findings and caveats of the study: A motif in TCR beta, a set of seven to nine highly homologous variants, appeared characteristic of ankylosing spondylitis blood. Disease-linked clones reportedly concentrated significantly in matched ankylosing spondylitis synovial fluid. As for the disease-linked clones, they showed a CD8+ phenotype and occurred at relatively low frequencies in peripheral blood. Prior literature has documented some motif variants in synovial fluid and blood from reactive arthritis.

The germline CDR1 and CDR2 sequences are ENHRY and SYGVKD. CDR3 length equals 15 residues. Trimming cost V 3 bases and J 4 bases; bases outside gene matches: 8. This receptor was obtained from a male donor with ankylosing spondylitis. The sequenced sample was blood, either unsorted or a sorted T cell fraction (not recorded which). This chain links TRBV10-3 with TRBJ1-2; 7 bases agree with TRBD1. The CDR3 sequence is CAISDPRTGPYGYTF. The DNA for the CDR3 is TGTGCCATCAGTGACCCTCGGACAGGTCCCTATGGCTACACCTTC.